This entry describes one T cell receptor (beta chain). There are many counts of this clonotype. The specificity of this receptor is unknown. Per-base quality was not reported, and no clone a single base away is much larger than it. The record originates from a study of human T cells and chemical hapten exposure (dated by TCRdb to about 2021). General notes on the study: For sensitization, 2% DPC in acetone was applied to a roughly 2 cm by roughly 2 cm area of upper inner arm skin. The libraries were sequenced as a pool, and the TCR yield per sample differed mostly because of small variations in library volumes within the pool. Weekly therapeutic DPC doses were additionally applied to the scalp of patients throughout the approximately 25-week study period. Patch tests used Finn chambers with 0.01% DPC on the upper back, scored after 6 days by International Contact Dermatitis Research Group standards. Approximately 30 alopecia patients provided blood for TCR sequencing at one to four time points (pre-sensitization, 2, 6 and 24 weeks). Blood samples were taken from patients before sensitization (week 0) and then at 2, 6 and about 24 weeks after DPC sensitization. This study followed changes in the peripheral blood TCR repertoire in vivo during primary and secondary sensitization of alopecia patients to the hapten diphenylcyclopropenone (DPC). The mostly female patient cohort included alopecia areata with under or over 50% scalp involvement, alopecia totalis and alopecia universalis. The research as a whole found: Patch test score was positively correlated with the number of PT1 expanded TCRs, with significance at thresholds 8, 16 and 32 but not at 4. Alopecia, a presumed autoimmune disease, was present in all patients, so the immune response of the patients might differ from that of healthy individuals. Repeated subsampling changed both the strength of the expansion versus patch-test correlation and the threshold at which that correlation became significant. Compared with pre-sensitization or healthy control sets, expanded TCRs formed significantly more large CDR3 similarity clusters, which is consistent with antigen-driven responses. DPC sensitization did not change how many TCRs were above 1 in 1000 frequency, and no evidence was found of alterations in global repertoire structure.

The time point label for this specimen denotes: patch test 2, 6 weeks after DPC sensitization. The sample's treatment or condition, from its label and the paper: therapeutic diphenylcyclopropenone sensitization with weekly scalp DPC. Blood at each patch-test visit was drawn before the patch test was applied. Patients were eligible if aged 18 to 70, diagnosed with alopecia and judged suitable for DPC therapy, and pregnant patients were excluded. Total RNA was extracted from unfractionated whole blood collected in Tempus Blood RNA tubes. The CDR3 numbers 16 residues from cysteine through phenylalanine. CDR3 DNA is the only sequence kept; it has 48 bases, read in frame from the first base. Trimming takes 5 bases off V and 4 bases off J; junction bases not matched to a gene: 13. CDR1 and CDR2 were assigned from the germline V gene as SGHTA and FQGNSA. Receptors were amplified or captured by RACE. TCRdb records NextSeq 500 as the sequencer. Library preparation attached unique molecular identifiers to individual cDNA molecules for quantitative, reproducible TCR counting. From each blood RNA sample, both TCR alpha and TCR beta chains were sequenced. The authors' pipeline ran thus. Samples had a median of approximately 96,000 TCRs, with a range from about 23,224 to 750,000. V, J and CDR3 annotation of the TCR reads was performed with the Decombinator software suite. To make PS versus PT1 abundance plots, every sample was subsampled to the same number of TCRs (28,000). TCRs were defined as expanded if absent before sensitization and observed at least eight times at the 2-week time point. Through fastp at Q25 and MiXCR, TCRdb rebuilt clones from the public reads, retaining in-frame beta chains. Each CDR3 protein gets just one entry, which takes the most common genes and DNA from the rows behind it. The V and J calls follow TCRdb's processing rather than the paper's. The sample profile shows roughly 96,000 distinct CDR3 sequences; about 9% of them were found once. About 2% of the sample is in the top ten clones.

Specimen: whole blood, collected in connection with sensitization to the hapten diphenylcyclopropenone (DPC). This TCR derives from a woman between 35 and 50 years old with alopecia areata. Some clones in this sample may be carry-over from other donors' samples. Here the chain combines TRBV7-2 and TRBJ1-2, with 7 central nucleotides matching TRBD1. Here the CDR3 is given as CASSLVPPGQSYGYTF. The sequenced DNA is TGTGCCAGCAGCCTCGTCCCGCCGGGACAGTCCTATGGCTACACCTTC. The CDR3 plus the reference TRBV7-2 and TRBJ1-2 genes for the other parts give the full variable domain: GAGVSQSPSNKVTEKGKDVELRCDPISGHTALYWYRQSLGQGLEFLIYFQGNSAPDKSGLPSDRFSAERTGGSVSTLTIQRTQQEDSAVYLCASSLVPPGQSYGYTFGSGTRLTVV.